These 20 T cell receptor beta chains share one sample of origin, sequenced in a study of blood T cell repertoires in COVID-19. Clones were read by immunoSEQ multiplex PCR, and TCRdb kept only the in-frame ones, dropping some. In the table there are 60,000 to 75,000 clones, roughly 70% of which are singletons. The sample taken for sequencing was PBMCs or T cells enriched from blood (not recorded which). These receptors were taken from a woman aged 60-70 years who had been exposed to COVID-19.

The CDR3 sequence is CASSPNGLGGQPQHF. The CDR3 nucleotides are TGTGCCAGCAGCCCAAACGGGCTCGGGGGTCAGCCCCAGCATTTT. The chain uses TRBV9 and TRBJ1-5; the D gene is possibly TRBD1 (5 bases). The CDR3 runs to 15 residues. V lost 4 bases to trimming and J lost 6 bases, with 17 bases between them. CDR1 and CDR2 (germline): SGDLS, YYNGEE.

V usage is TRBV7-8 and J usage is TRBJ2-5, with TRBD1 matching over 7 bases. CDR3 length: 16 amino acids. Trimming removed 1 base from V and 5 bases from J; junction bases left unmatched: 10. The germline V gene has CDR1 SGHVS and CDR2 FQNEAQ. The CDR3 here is CASSLVGTGVGETQYF. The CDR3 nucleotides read TGTGCCAGCAGCTTAGTTGGCACAGGGGTTGGGGAGACCCAGTACTTC. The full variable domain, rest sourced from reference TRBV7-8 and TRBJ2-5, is GAGVSQSPRYKVAKRGQDVALRCDPISGHVSLFWYQQALGQGPEFLTYFQNEAQLDKSGLPSDRFFAERPEGSVSTLKIQRTQQEDSAVYLCASSLVGTGVGETQYFGPGTRLLVL.

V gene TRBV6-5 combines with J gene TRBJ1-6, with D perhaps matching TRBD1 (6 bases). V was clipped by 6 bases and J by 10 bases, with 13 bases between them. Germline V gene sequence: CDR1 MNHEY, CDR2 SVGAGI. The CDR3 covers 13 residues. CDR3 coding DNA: TGTGCCAGCAGACAAACAGGGAAATCACCCCTCCACTTT. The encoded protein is CASRQTGKSPLHF.

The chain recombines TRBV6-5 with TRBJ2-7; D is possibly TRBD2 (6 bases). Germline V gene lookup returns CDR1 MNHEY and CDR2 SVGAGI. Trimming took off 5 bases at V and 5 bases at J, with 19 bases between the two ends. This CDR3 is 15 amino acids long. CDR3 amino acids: CASSLRGSYINEQYF. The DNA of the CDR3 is TGTGCCAGCAGTCTCCGGGGGAGCTACATTAACGAGCAGTACTTC.

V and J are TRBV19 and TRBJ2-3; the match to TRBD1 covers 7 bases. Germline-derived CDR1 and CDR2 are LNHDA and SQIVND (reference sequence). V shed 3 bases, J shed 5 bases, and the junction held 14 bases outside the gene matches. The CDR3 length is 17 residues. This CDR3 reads CASSIRSRKGARDTQYF. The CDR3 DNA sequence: TGTGCCAGTAGTATTAGATCTCGGAAGGGGGCGAGAGATACGCAGTATTTT.

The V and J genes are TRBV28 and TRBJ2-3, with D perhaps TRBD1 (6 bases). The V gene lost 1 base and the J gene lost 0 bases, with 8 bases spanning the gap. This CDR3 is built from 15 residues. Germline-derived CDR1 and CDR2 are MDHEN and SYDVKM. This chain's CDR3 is CASSLLGQSTDTQYF. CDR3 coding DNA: TGTGCCAGCAGTTTATTAGGACAGAGCACAGATACGCAGTATTTT.

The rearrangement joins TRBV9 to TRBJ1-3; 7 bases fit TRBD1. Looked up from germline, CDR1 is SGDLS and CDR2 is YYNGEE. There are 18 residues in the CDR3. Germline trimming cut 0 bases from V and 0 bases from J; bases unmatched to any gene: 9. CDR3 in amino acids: CASSVALGQISSGNTIYF. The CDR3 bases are TGTGCCAGCAGCGTAGCTTTGGGACAGATAAGCTCTGGAAACACCATATATTTT.

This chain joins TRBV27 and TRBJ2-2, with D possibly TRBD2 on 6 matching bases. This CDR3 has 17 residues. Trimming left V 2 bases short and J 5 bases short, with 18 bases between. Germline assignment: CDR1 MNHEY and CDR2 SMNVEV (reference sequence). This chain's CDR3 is CASSLTPRRVGTGELFF. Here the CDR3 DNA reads TGTGCCAGCAGTTTAACCCCCCGGAGGGTGGGGACCGGGGAGCTGTTTTTT.

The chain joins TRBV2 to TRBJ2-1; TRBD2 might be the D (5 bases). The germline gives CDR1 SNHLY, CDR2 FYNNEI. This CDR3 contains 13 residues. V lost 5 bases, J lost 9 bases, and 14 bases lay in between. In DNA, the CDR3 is TGTGCCAGCAGTCCGAATAGAGGGCCTGAGCAGTTCTTC. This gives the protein CASSPNRGPEQFF.

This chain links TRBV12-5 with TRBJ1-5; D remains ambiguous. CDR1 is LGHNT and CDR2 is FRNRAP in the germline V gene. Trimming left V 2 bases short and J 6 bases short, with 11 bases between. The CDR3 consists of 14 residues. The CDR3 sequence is CASGLTALAQPQHF. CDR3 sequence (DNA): TGTGCTAGTGGTTTGACAGCTCTCGCTCAGCCCCAGCATTTT.

The CDR3 DNA follows: TGTGCCAGCAGCACCTTAAGACGGCGGGGCGCCTATGGCTACACCTTC. Translated: CASSTLRRRGAYGYTF. This chain uses TRBV7-8 with TRBJ1-2, with TRBD1 as a possible D gene (5 bases). Trimming pared 5 bases from V and 4 bases from J, leaving 20 bases between. Germline CDR1 reads SGHVS; CDR2 reads FQNEAQ. CDR3 size: 16 residues.

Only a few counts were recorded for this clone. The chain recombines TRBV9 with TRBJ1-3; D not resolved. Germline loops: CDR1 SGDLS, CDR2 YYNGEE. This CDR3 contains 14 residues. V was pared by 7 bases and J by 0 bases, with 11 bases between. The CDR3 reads CASAAGRSGNTIYF. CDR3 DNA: TGTGCCAGCGCCGCGGGTCGCTCTGGAAACACCATATATTTT.

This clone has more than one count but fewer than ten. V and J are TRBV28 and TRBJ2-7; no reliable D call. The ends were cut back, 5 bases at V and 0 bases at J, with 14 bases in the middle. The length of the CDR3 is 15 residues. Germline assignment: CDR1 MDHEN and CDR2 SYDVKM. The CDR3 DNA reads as TGTGCCAGCAGTCCCACAAAAAGGAGCTCCTACGAGCAGTACTTC. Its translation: CASSPTKRSSYEQYF.

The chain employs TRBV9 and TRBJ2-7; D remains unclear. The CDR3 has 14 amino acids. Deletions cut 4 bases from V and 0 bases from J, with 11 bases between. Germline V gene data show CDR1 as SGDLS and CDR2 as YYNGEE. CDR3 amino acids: CASSLTPTSYEQYF. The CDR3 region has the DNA TGTGCCAGCAGCCTGACTCCTACCTCCTACGAGCAGTACTTC.

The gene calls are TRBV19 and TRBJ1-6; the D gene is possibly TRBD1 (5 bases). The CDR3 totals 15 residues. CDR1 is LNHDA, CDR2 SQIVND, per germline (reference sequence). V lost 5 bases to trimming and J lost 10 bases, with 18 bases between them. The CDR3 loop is CASSSGALGDSPLHF. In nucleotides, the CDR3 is TGTGCCAGTAGTTCTGGGGCCCTGGGTGACTCACCCCTCCACTTT.

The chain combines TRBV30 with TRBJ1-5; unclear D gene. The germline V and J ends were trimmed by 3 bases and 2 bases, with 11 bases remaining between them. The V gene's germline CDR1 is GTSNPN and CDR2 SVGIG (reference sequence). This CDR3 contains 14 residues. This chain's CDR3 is CAWRKRFGNQPQHF. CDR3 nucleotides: TGTGCCTGGAGAAAGCGGTTTGGCAATCAGCCCCAGCATTTT.

CDR3 amino acids: CASSLPGEGTEAFF. CDR3 DNA sequence: TGTGCCAGCAGTTTACCGGGGGAGGGTACTGAAGCTTTCTTT. This chain uses TRBV28 with TRBJ1-1, with D possibly TRBD1 on 5 matching bases. V dropped 2 bases and J dropped 5 bases, with 12 bases sitting between them. Looked up from germline, CDR1 is MDHEN and CDR2 is SYDVKM. The CDR3 loop spans 14 amino acids.

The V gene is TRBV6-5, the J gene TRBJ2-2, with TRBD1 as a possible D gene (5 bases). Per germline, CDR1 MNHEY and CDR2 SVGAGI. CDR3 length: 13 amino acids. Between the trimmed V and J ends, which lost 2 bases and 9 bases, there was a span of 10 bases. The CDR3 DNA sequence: TGTGCCAGCAGTTACATGGGGCGCCGGGAGCTGTTTTTT. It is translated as CASSYMGRRELFF.

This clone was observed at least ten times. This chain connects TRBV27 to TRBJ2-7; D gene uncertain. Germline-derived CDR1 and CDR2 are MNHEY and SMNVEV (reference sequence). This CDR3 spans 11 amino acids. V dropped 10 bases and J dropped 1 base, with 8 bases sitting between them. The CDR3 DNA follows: TGTGCCACCGCTAGTTCCTACGAGCAGTACTTC. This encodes CATASSYEQYF.

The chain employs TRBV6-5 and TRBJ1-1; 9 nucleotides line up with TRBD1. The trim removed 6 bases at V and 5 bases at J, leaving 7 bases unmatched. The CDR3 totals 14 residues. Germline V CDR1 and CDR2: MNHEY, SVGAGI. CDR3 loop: CASRVRTGVTEAFF. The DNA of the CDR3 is TGTGCCAGCAGGGTTAGGACAGGGGTGACTGAAGCTTTCTTT.